This TCR beta chain was sequenced in a study of PD-1 blockade in classical Hodgkin lymphoma. Study-wide findings and caveats: Nivolumab initiated under 1 year post-ASCT led to patient exclusion. Repertoire difference causes, possibly disease activity or prior therapy, remain undefined. At C4D1, TCR diversity had climbed significantly for CD4+ cells, though not for CD8+ cells.

The time point here: cycle 4 day 1 (C4D1), after 6 weeks of nivolumab. All patients experienced relapse after autologous stem cell transplantation, and brentuximab vedotin exposure was variable. Complete response, partial response or progressive disease was each patient's best response. V shed 2 bases and J 0 bases; nucleotides not matched to a gene: 22. The CDR3 runs 24 residues. The germline gives CDR1 ENHRY, CDR2 SYGVKD. With regard to this clone: Its antigen is undetermined.

Method: immunoSEQ multiplex PCR; TCRdb's copy keeps in-frame clones and lacks some. The sample includes approximately 30,000 clones, 72% of them seen just once. The rearrangement links TRBV10-3 to TRBJ2-1, with 13 bases that match TRBD2. The TCR comes from a human donor with classical Hodgkin lymphoma. The input for sequencing was peripheral blood mononuclear cells (PBMCs), taken before the fourth cycle of nivolumab. Here the CDR3 DNA reads TGTGCCATCAGTGAGAATCCGGGCGCTTCGACTAGCGGGGGGACCTCCTACTCCTACAATGAGCAGTTCTTC. This sequence encodes CAISENPGASTSGGTSYSYNEQFF.